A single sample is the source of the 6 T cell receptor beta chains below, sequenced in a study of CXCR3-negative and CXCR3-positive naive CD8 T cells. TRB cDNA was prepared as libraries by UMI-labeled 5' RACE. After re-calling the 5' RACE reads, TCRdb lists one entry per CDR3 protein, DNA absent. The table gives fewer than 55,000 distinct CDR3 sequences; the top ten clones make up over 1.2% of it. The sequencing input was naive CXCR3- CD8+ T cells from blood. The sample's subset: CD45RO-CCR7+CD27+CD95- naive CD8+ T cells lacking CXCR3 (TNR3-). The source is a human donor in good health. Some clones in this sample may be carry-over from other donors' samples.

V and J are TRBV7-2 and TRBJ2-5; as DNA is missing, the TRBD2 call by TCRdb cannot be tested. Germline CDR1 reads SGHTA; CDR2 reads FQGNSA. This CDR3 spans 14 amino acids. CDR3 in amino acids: CASGFSGSGETQYF. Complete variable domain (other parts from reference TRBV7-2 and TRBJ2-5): GAGVSQSPSNKVTEKGKDVELRCDPISGHTALYWYRQSLGQGLEFLIYFQGNSAPDKSGLPSDRFSAERTGGSVSTLTIQRTQQEDSAVYLCASGFSGSGETQYFGPGTRLLVL.

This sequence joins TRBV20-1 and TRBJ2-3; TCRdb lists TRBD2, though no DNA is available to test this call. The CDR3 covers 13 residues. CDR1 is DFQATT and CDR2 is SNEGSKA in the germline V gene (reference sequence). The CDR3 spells CSASSADTDTQYF.

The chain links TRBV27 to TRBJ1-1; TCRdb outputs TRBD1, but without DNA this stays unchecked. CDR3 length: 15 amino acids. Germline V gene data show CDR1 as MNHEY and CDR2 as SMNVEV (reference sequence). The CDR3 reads CASSFATGGDTEAFF.

CDR3 sequence: CSVGGGSPNGELFF. This rearrangement joins TRBV29-1 to TRBJ2-2; without DNA, the TCRdb call of TRBD1 cannot be checked. The CDR3 is 14 residues long. Per germline, CDR1 SQVTM and CDR2 ANQGSEA.

CDR3 in amino acids: CSVEEESSYEQYF. The J gene is TRBJ2-7, the V gene TRBV29-1. CDR3 length equals 13 residues. Germline V gene lookup returns CDR1 SQVTM and CDR2 ANQGSEA.

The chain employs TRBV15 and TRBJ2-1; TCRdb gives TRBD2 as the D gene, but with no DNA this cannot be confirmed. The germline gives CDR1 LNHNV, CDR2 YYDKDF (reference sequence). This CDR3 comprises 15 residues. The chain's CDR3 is CATGAGRSSYNEQFF.